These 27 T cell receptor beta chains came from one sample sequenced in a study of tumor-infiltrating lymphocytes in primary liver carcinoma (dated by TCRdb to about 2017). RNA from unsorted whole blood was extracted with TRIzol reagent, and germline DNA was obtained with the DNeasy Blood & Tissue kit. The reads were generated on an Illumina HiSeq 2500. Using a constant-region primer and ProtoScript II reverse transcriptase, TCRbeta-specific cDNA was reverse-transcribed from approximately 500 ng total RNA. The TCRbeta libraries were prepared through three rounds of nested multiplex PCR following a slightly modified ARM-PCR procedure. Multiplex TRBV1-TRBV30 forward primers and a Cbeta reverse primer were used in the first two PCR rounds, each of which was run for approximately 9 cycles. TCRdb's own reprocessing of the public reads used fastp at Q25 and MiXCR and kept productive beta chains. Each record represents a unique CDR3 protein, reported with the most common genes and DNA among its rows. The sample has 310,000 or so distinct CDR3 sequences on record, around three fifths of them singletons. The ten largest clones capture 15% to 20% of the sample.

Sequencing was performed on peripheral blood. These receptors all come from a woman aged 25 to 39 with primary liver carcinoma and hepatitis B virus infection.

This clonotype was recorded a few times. CDR3 bases: TGTGCCAGCAGTTTTAACGGGGGCTCCAGCGAGCAGTACTTC. It codes for CASSFNGGSSEQYF. This chain uses TRBV12-3 or TRBV12-4 with TRBJ2-7, with D possibly being TRBD1 or TRBD2 (6 bases each). The CDR3 covers 14 residues. With 3 bases removed from V and 6 bases from J, the gap between germline ends came to 15 bases.

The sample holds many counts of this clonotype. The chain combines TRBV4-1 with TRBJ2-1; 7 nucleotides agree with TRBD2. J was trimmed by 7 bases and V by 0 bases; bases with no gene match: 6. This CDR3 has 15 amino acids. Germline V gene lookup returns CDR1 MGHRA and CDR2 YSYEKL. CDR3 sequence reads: CASSQDRNSGNEQFF. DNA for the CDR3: TGCGCCAGCAGCCAAGATCGTAATAGCGGGAATGAGCAGTTCTTC.

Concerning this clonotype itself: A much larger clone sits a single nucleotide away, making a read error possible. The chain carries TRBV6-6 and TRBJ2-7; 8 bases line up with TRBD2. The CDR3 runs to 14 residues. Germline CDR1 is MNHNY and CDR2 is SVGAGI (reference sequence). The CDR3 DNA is TGTGCCGGCAGTCTCAGCGGGAGCAGGTACGAGCAGTACTTC. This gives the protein CAGSLSGSRYEQYF.

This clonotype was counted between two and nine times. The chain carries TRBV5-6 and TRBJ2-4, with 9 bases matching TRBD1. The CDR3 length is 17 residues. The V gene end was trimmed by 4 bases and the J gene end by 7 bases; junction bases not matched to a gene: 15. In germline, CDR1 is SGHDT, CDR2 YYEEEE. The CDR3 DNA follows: TGTGCCAGCAGCCCGGGGACAGGGTTGGCAACGGGGAACATTCAGTACTTC. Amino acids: CASSPGTGLATGNIQYF. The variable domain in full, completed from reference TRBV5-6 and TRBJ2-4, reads DAGVTQSPTHLIKTRGQQVTLRCSPKSGHDTVSWYQQALGQGPQFIFQYYEEEERQRGNFPDRFSGHQFPNYSSELNVNALLLGDSALYLCASSPGTGLATGNIQYFGAGTRLSVL.

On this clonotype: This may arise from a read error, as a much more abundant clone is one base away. CDR3 in amino acids: CASRLMGIEQYF. CDR3 sequence (DNA): TGTGCCAGCAGACTGATGGGGATCGAGCAGTACTTC. The chain employs TRBV6-1 and TRBJ2-7; D not resolved. Germline CDR1 reads MNHNS; CDR2 reads SASEGT. The V end lost 6 bases, the J end lost 6 bases, and 12 bases lay between the germline ends. CDR3 length: 12 residues.

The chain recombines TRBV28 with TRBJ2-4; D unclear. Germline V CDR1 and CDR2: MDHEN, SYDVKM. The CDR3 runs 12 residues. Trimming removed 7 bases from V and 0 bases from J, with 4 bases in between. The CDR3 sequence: CASTAAKNIQYF. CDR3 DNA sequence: TGTGCCAGCACGGCAGCCAAAAACATTCAGTACTTC. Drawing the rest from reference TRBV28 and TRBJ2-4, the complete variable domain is DVKVTQSSRYLVKRTGEKVFLECVQDMDHENMFWYRQDPGLGLRLIYFSYDVKMKEKGDIPEGYSVSREKKERFSLILESASTNQTSMYLCASTAAKNIQYFGAGTRLSVL.

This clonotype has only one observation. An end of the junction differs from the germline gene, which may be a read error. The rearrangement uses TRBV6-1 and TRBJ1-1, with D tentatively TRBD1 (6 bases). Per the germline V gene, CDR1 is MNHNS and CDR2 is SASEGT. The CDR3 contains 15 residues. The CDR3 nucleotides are TGTGTCAGCAGTCCCCGGGTAGGGGGGAACACTGAAGCTTTCTTT. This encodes CVSSPRVGGNTEAFF.

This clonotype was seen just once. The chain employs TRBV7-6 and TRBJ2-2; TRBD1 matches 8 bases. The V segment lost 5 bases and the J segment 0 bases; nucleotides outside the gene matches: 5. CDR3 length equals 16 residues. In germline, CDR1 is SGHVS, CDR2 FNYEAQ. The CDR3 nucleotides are TGTGCCAGCAGCGCCTGGACAGGGCCGAACACCGGGGAGCTGTTTTTT. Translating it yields CASSAWTGPNTGELFF.

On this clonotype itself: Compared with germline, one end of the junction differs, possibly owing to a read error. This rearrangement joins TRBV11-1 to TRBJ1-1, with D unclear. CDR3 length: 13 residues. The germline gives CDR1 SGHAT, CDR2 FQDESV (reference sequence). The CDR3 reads CASGLEFEAEAFF. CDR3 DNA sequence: TGTGCCAGCGGCTTAGAGTTCGAGGCTGAAGCTTTCTTT.

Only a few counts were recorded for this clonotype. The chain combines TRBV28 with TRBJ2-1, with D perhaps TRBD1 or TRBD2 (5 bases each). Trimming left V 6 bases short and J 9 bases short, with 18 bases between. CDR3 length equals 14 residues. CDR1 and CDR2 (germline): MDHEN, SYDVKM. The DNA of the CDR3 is TGTGCCAGCAGAAAGCCGGGACCTACCAGTGAGCAGTTCTTC. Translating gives CASRKPGPTSEQFF. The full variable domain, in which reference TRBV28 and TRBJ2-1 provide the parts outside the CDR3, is DVKVTQSSRYLVKRTGEKVFLECVQDMDHENMFWYRQDPGLGLRLIYFSYDVKMKEKGDIPEGYSVSREKKERFSLILESASTNQTSMYLCASRKPGPTSEQFFGPGTRLTVL.

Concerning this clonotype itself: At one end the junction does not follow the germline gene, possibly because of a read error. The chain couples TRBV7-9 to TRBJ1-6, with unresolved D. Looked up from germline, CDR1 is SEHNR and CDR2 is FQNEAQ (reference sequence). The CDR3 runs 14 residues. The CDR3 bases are TGTGCCAGCAGCCACCAAGGGCTCAATTCACCCCTCCAGTTT. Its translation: CASSHQGLNSPLQF. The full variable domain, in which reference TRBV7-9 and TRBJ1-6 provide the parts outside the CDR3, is DTGVSQNPRHKITKRGQNVTFRCDPISEHNRLYWYRQTLGQGPEFLTYFQNEAQLEKSRLLSDRFSAERPKGSFSTLEIQRTEQGDSAMYLCASSHQGLNSPLQFGNGTRLTVT.

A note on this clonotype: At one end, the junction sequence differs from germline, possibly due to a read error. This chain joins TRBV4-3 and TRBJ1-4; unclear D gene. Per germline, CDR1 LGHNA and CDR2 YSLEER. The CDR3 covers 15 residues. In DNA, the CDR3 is TGCGCCAGCGAACCGCGGTTCCGGGAGAGCGAAAAACCGTTTTTT. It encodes CASEPRFRESEKPFF.

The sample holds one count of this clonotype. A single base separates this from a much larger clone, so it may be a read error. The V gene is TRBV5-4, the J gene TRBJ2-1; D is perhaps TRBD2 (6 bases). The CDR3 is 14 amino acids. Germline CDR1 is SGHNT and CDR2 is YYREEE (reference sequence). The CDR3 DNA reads TGTGCCAGCAGCTTCCCCGGGAGTGCTGATGAGCAGTCCTTC. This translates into CASSFPGSADEQSF.

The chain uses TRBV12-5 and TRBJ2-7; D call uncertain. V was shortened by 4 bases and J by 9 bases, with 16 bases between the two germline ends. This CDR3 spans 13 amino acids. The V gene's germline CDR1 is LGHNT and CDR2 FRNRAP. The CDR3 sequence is CASGSTPSHGQYF. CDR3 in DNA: TGTGCTAGTGGTTCAACTCCGTCCCACGGGCAGTACTTC.

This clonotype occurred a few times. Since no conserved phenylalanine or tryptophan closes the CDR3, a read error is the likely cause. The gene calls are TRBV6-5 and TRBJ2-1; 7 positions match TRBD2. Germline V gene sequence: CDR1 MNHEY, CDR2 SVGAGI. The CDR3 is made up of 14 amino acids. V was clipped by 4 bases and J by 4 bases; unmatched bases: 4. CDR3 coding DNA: TGTGCCAGCAGTTTGCGGCGGGAGTACAATGAGCAGTTCTTG. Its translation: CASSLRREYNEQFL.

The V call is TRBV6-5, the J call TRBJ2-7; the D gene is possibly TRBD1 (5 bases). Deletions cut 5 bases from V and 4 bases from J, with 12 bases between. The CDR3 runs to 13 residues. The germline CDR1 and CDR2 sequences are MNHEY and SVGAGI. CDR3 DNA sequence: TGTGCCAGCAGTAGCAGGGAATGGTACGAGCAGTACTTC. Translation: CASSSREWYEQYF.

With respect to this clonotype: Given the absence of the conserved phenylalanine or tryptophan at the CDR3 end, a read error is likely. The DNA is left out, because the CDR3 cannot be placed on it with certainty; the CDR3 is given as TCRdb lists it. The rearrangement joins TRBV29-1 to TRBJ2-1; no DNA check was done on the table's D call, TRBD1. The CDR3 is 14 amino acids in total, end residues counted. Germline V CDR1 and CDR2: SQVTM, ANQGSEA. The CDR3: CSGVDSRTYNEHFY.

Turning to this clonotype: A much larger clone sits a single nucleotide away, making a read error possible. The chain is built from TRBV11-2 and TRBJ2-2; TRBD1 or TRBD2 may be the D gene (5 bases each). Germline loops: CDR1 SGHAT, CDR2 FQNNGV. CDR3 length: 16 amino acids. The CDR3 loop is CTSSSRGELNTGELFF. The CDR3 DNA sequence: TGTACCAGCAGCTCCCGAGGGGAGCTTAACACCGGGGAGCTGTTTTTT.

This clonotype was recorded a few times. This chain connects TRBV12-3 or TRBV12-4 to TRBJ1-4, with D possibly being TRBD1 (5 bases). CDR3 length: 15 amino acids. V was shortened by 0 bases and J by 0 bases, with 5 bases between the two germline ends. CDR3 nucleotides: TGTGCCAGCAGTTTAGCAGGGGCAACTAATGAAAAACTGTTTTTT. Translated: CASSLAGATNEKLFF.

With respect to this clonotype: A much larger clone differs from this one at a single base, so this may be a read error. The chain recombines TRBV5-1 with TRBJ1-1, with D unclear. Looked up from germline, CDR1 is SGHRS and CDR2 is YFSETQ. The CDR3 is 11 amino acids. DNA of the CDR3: TGCGCCAGCAACTTGGGTAATGAAGCTTTCTTT. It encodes CASNLGNEAFF.

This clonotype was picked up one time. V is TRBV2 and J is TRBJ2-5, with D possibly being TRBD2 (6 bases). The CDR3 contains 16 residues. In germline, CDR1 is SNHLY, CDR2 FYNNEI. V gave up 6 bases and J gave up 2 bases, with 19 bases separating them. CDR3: CASSDPRGLRQETQYF. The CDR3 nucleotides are TGTGCCAGCAGCGACCCGCGGGGACTTAGGCAAGAGACCCAGTACTTC.

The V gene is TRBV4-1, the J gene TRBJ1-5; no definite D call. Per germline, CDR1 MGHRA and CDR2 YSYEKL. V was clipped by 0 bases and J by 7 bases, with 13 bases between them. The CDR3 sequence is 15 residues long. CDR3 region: CASSQEFPMIQPQHF. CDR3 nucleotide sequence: TGCGCCAGCAGCCAAGAATTCCCCATGATACAGCCCCAGCATTTT.

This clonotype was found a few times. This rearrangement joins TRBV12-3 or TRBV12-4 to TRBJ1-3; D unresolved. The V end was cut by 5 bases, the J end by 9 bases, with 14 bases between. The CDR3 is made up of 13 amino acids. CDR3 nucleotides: TGTGCCAGCAGTCAGGCATTGAGGAGCACCATATATTTT. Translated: CASSQALRSTIYF.

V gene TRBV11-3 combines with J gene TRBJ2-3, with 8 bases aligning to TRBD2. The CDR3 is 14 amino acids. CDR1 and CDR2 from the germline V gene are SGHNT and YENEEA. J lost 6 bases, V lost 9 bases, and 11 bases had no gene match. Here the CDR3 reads CARTPGGKGDTQYF. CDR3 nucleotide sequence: TGTGCCAGAACCCCGGGAGGGAAGGGCGATACGCAGTATTTT.

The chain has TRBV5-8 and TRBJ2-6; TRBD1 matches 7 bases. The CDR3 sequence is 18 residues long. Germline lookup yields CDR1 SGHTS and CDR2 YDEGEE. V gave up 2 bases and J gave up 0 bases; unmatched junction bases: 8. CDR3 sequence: CASSFRQGVHSGANVLTF. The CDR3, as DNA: TGTGCCAGCAGCTTTAGGCAGGGGGTCCACTCTGGGGCCAACGTCCTGACTTTC.

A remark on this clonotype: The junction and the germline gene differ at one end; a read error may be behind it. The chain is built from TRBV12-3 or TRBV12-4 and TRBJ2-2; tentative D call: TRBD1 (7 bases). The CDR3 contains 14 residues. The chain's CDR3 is CASSLQGWAREMFF. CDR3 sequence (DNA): TGTGCCAGCAGCCTACAGGGGTGGGCCCGGGAGATGTTTTTT.

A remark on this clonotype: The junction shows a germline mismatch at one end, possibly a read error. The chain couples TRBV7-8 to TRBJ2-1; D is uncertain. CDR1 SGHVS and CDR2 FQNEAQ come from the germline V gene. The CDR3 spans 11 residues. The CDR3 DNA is TGTACCAGCAGCTTTGTTGGTGAGCAGTTCTTC. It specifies CTSSFVGEQFF. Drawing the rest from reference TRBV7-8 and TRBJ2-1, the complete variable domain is GAGVSQSPRYKVAKRGQDVALRCDPISGHVSLFWYQQALGQGPEFLTYFQNEAQLDKSGLPSDRFFAERPEGSVSTLKIQRTQQEDSAVYLCTSSFVGEQFFGPGTRLTVL.